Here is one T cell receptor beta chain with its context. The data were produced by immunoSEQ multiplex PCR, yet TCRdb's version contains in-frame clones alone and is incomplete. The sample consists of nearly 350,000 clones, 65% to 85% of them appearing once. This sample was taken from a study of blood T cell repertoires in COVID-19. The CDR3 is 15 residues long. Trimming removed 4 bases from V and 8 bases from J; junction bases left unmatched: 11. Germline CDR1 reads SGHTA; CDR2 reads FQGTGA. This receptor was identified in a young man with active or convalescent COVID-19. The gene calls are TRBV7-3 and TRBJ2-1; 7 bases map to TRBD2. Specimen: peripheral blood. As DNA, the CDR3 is TGTGCCAGCAGCTCATCGACTAGCCGGGTCTATGAGCAGTTCTTC. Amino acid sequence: CASSSSTSRVYEQFF.